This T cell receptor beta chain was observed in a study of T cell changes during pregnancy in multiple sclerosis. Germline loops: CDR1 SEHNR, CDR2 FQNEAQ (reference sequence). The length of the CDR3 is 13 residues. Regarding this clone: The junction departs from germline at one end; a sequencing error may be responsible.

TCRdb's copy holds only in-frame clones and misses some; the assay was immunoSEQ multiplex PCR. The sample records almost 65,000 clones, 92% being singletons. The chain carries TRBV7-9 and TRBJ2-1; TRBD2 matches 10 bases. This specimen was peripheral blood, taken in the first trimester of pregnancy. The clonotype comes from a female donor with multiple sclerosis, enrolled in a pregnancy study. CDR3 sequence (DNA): TGTGCCAGCAGCCTAGCGGGAGAGGATGAGCAGTTCTTC. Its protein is CASSLAGEDEQFF.